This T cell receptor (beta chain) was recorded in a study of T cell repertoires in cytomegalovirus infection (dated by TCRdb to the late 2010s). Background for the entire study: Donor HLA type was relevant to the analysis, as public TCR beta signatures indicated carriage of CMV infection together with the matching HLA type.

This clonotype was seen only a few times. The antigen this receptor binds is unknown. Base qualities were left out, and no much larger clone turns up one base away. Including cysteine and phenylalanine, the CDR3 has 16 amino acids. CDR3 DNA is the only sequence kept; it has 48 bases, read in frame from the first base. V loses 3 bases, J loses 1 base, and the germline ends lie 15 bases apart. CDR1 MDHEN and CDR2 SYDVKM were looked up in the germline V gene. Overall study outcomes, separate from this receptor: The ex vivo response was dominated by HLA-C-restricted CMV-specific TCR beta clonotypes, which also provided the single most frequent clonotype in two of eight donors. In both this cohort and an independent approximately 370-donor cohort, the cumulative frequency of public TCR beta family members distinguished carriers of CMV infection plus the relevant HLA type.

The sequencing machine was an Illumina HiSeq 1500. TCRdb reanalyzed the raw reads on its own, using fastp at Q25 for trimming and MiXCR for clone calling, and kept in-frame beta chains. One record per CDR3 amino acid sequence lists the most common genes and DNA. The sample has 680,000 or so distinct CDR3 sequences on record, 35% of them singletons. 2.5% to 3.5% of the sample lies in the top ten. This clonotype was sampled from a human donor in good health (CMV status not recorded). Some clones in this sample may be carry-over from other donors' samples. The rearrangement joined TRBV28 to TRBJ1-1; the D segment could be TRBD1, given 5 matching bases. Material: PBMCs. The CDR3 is CASSFAGGGRNTEAFF. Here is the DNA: TGTGCCAGCAGTTTCGCCGGCGGGGGACGGAACACTGAAGCTTTCTTT.